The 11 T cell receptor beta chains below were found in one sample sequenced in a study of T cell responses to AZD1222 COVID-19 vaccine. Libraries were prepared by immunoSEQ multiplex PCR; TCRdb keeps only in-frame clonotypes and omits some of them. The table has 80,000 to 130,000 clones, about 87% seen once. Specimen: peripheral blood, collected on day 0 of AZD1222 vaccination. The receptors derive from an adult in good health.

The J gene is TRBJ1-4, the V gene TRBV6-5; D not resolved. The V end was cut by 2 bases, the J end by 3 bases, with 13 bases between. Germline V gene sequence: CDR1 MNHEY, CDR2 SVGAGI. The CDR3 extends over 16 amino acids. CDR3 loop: CASSYMSDRANEKLFF. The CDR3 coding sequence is TGTGCCAGCAGTTACATGTCGGACCGAGCTAATGAAAAACTGTTTTTT.

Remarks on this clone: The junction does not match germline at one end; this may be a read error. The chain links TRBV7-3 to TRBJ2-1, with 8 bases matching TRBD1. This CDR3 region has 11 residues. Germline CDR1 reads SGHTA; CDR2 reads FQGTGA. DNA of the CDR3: TGTGCCAGCAGCTCCCGGGACAGGCTCATCTTC. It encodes CASSSRDRLIF.

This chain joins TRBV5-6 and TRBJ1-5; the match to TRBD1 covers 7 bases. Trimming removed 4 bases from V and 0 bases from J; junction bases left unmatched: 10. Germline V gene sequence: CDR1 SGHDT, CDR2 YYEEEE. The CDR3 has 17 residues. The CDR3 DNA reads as TGTGCCAGCAGCAGAGGGGGCAGGCTAAATAGCAATCAGCCCCAGCATTTT. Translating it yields CASSRGGRLNSNQPQHF.

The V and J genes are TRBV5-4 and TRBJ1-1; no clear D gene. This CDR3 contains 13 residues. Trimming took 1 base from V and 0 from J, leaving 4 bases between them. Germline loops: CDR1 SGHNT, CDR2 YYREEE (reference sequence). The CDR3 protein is CASSLTVNTEAFF. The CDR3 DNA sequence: TGTGCCAGCAGCTTGACAGTGAACACTGAAGCTTTCTTT.

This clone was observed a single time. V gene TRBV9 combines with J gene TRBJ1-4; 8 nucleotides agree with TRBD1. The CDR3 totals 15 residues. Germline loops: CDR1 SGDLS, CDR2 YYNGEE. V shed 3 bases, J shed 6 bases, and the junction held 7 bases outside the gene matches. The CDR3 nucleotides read TGTGCCAGCAGCGCCACAGGGGGAGGTTATGAAAAACTGTTTTTT. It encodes CASSATGGGYEKLFF.

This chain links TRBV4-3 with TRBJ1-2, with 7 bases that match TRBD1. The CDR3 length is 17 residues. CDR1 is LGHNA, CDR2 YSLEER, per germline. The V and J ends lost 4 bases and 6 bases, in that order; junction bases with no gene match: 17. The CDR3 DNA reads TGCGCCAGCAGCCCACGTCTATATCAGGGGGGAGGGAATGGCTACACCTTC. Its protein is CASSPRLYQGGGNGYTF.

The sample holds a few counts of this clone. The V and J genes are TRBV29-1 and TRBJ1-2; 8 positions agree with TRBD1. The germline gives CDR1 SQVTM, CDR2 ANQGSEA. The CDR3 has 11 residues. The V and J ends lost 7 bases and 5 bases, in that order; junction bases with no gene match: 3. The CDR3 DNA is TGCAGCGGGGGACAGGATTATGGCTACACCTTC. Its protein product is CSGGQDYGYTF. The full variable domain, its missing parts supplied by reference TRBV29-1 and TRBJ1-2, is SAVISQKPSRDICQRGTSLTIQCQVDSQVTMMFWYRQQPGQSLTLIATANQGSEATYESGFVIDKFPISRPNLTFSTLTVSNMSPEDSSIYLCSGGQDYGYTFGSGTRLTVV.

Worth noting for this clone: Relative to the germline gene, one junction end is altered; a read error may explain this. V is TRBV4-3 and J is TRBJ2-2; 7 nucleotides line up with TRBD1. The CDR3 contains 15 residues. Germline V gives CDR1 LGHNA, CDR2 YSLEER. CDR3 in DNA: TGCGCCAGCAGCCAACTGACAGGGAACCCCGGGGAGCTGTTTTTT. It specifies CASSQLTGNPGELFF.

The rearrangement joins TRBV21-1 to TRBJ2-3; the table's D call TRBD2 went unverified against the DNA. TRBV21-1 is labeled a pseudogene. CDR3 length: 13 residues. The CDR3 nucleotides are TGTGCCAGCAGCAAAGTTGGGAGAGATACGCAGTATTTT. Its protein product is CASSKVGRDTQYF.

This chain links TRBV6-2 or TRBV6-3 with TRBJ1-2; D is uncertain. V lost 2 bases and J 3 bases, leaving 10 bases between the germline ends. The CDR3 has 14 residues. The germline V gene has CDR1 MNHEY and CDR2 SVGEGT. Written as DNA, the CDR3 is TGTGCCAGCAGTTACGCGGGCGCGGACTATGGCTACACCTTC. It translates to CASSYAGADYGYTF.

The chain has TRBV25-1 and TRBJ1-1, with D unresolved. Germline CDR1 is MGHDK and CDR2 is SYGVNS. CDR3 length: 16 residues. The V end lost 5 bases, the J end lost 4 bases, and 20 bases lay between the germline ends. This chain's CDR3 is CASSLWRYPGGTEAFF. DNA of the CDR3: TGTGCCAGCAGTCTCTGGAGGTATCCCGGTGGCACTGAAGCTTTCTTT.